This T cell receptor beta chain is from a study of blood T cell repertoires in COVID-19 (dated by TCRdb to 2020 to 2022). Describing the broader study: Samples covering the acute and convalescent phases of COVID-19 were provided by collaborators in the United States, Italy and Spain. The prospective study material was composed of cDNA or gDNA derived from T cells, B-cell-depleted T cells, or PBMCs. The repertoires were released in a freely available public database intended as a resource for research on the immune response to SARS-CoV-2. Nearly every sample came with metadata listing a de-identified subject ID, COVID-19 status, age in years and sex. HLA class I and class II types, where available, came from metadata supplied by the sample provider rather than from assay-based typing. The dataset comprised deeply sampled blood TCRbeta repertoires from subjects exposed to, actively infected with, or recovered from COVID-19. Samples came from the ongoing ImmuneRACE study (first 160 participants) plus 1,254 subjects from 6 global collaborators.

Note on this clone: The antigen it binds to is not known. Per-base quality was not reported, and no clone a single base away is much larger than it.

Collaborating institutions collected whole blood in K2EDTA tubes following their own protocols. For TCRbeta analysis, collaborators shipped samples in one of three forms: frozen whole blood, isolated PBMCs, or DNA extracted from either of those sample types. The germline V gene yields SGDLS for CDR1 and YYNGEE for CDR2. From cysteine to phenylalanine, the CDR3 is 15 amino acids long. CDR3 DNA only is kept here, 45 bases in frame from base 1. Trimmed from V: 4 bases; trimmed from J: 7 bases; junction bases lacking a gene match: 9. General findings and caveats noted by the study authors: How much clinical and demographic metadata was included differed by source and by participant, and the metadata was provided uncurated.

The immunoSEQ Assay, a bias-controlled multiplex PCR, was used to amplify TCRbeta CDR3 regions from genomic DNA. The authors processed their data as follows. Within the assay, amplification of reference gene primers was used to estimate how many nucleated cells each sample contained. To quantify the absolute abundance of each unique TCRbeta CDR3 rearrangement, sequence reads were collapsed and filtered. For each sample, productive Simpson clonality was calculated as the square root of Simpson's diversity index across productive rearrangements. TCRdb obtained this table from immuneACCESS and retained in-frame rearrangements with V and J assigned. These tables miss some clones; where compared with another copy, unresolved V genes account for less than half of the shortfall, and the remainder is unexplained. The D gene and trimming were derived from the DNA, and the V and J assignments and clone size from that table. The sample table records about 320,000 clones; 70% to 90% of these occur just once. The ten largest make up just over 7% of the sample.

Sequences were obtained from peripheral blood. The origin of this receptor is a human donor in a cohort sampled during active COVID-19. Rearrangement joined TRBV9 to TRBJ1-4, with 8 bases in between that match TRBD1. CDR3 region: CASSPMQGASEKLFF. The DNA is TGTGCCAGCAGCCCAATGCAGGGGGCGAGTGAAAAACTGTTTTTT.